These 8 T cell receptor beta chains share one sample of origin, sequenced in a study of shared clonotypes between healthy human individuals. TCRdb's table, derived via immunoSEQ multiplex PCR, lists solely in-frame clones and lacks some. Of approximately 530,000 clones in the sample, less than 96% were seen once. What was sequenced was naive CD4+ T cells sorted from blood. The subset: CD45RA+ positively selected. The receptors derive from a woman aged 30 to 39 in good health.

Comments on this clone: Other nucleotide sequences from this sample produce the same CDR3. The chain links TRBV28 to TRBJ2-5, with 10 positions matching TRBD1. Per the germline V gene, CDR1 is MDHEN and CDR2 is SYDVKM. Losses at the gene ends were 4 bases for V and 0 bases for J; bases not matched to a gene: 2. The CDR3 has 15 amino acids. The CDR3 sequence is CASSSGQGNQETQYF. The CDR3 nucleotides read TGTGCCAGCAGTTCGGGACAGGGGAACCAAGAGACCCAGTACTTC.

The chain recombines TRBV7-9 with TRBJ2-4; 7 bases agree with TRBD2. V was pared by 5 bases and J by 12 bases, with 10 bases of the junction left unmatched. Germline V gene data show CDR1 as SEHNR and CDR2 as FQNEAQ (reference sequence). CDR3 length: 13 amino acids. CDR3 in DNA: TGTGCCAGCAGCCGAGGGGCTAGCGGTACTCAGTACTTC. Protein product: CASSRGASGTQYF.

The J gene is TRBJ2-7, the V gene TRBV19; D unresolved. V shed 4 bases and J shed 0 bases, with 10 bases lying between them. Looked up from germline, CDR1 is LNHDA and CDR2 is SQIVND (reference sequence). The CDR3 is 14 residues long. The CDR3 coding sequence is TGTGCCAGTAGTAACGCCGGCCACTCCTACGAGCAGTACTTC. It codes for CASSNAGHSYEQYF.

The V call is TRBV18, the J call TRBJ1-4; TRBD1 agrees at 8 bases. V lost 1 base and J lost 8; bases outside the gene matches: 9. The germline V gene has CDR1 KGHSH and CDR2 LQKENI. This CDR3 comprises 16 residues. The CDR3 nucleotides read TGTGCCAGCTCACCACAACGGACAGGGCGTGGGGAAAAACTGTTTTTT. This codes for CASSPQRTGRGEKLFF.

This chain joins TRBV2 and TRBJ2-2; 10 bases line up with TRBD2. The V and J ends lost 1 base and 4 bases, in that order; junction bases with no gene match: 3. Germline CDR1 SNHLY, CDR2 FYNNEI. CDR3 size: 16 residues. In nucleotides, the CDR3 is TGTGCCAGCAGTGAAGAACTAGCGGGGAGCACCGGGGAGCTGTTTTTT. Protein sequence: CASSEELAGSTGELFF.

The rearrangement links TRBV18 to TRBJ2-1; perhaps TRBD1 as D (6 bases). Germline CDR1 is KGHSH and CDR2 is LQKENI. The CDR3 is 16 amino acids. V was pared by 1 base and J by 6 bases, with 16 bases between. The CDR3 bases are TGTGCCAGCTCACCACGCGATCCAGGGGATGGCAATGAGCAGTTCTTC. It translates to CASSPRDPGDGNEQFF.

The chain couples TRBV11-3 to TRBJ2-7; possibly TRBD2 for D (6 bases). CDR3 length: 15 residues. Deletions cut 8 bases from V and 0 bases from J, with 17 bases between. Germline V gene sequence: CDR1 SGHNT, CDR2 YENEEA. The CDR3 protein is CASGRGSTRSYEQYF. Written as DNA, the CDR3 is TGTGCCAGCGGCCGGGGGAGCACCCGCTCCTACGAGCAGTACTTC.

The chain carries TRBV28 and TRBJ1-5, with D perhaps matching TRBD1 (5 bases). The V end was cut by 2 bases, the J end by 2 bases, with 13 bases between. Per the germline V gene, CDR1 is MDHEN and CDR2 is SYDVKM. The CDR3 covers 16 residues. Written as DNA, the CDR3 is TGTGCCAGCAGTTTACGGGACTTCCGCGGCAATCAGCCCCAGCATTTT. It codes for CASSLRDFRGNQPQHF.